These T cell receptor beta chains were read from a single sample in a study of regulatory T cells in long-lasting Graves disease. MiXCR, applied by TCRdb to the multiplex PCR reads, yields one record per CDR3 protein. The sample consists of some 430,000 distinct CDR3 sequences, about 22% of them appearing once. Sequenced material: peripheral blood mononuclear cells (PBMCs), taken when the disease was refractory, from a patient treated with antithyroid drugs. These receptors were obtained from a female donor with Graves disease. Each CDR3 is given with its conserved first and last residue. D genes are given only for firm matches. Size values are once, few and many counts, or a class for expanded clones, and some rows have none.

TRBJ1-5 - TRBV7-6 - CASSLILGQPQHF TGTGCCAGCAGCCTAATTCTGGGTCAGCCCCAGCATTTT
TRBJ1-6 - TRBV25-1 - CASSEDSSSYNSPLHF TGTGCCAGCAGTGAAGACAGCTCCTCCTATAATTCACCCCTCCACTTT
TRBJ1-1 many TRBV4-1 - CASSHLPQGLRNTEAFF TGCGCCAGCAGCCATCTCCCTCAGGGGCTAAGGAACACTGAAGCTTTCTTT
TRBJ2-5 many TRBV28 - CASSLLPGRETQYF TGTGCCAGCAGTTTATTACCGGGGAGGGAGACCCAGTACTTC
TRBJ2-3 - TRBV15 - CATSTAPDTQYF TGTGCCACCAGCACCGCCCCAGATACGCAGTATTTT
TRBJ1-2 - TRBV3-1 TRBD1 CASSETPGQGPYGYTF TGTGCCAGCAGCGAGACACCGGGACAGGGGCCCTATGGCTACACCTTC
TRBJ2-4 - TRBV12-3/TRBV12-4 - CASSQTPRYIQYF TGTGCCAGCAGTCAAACCCCCCGTTACATTCAGTACTTC
TRBJ2-7 few TRBV4-1 - CASSQGIGQSVKQYF TGCGCCAGCAGCCAGGGAATTGGGCAGTCTGTCAAGCAGTACTTC
TRBJ2-1 - TRBV7-8 - CASTLRAPRNNEQFF TGTGCCAGTACACTCCGGGCCCCGCGGAACAATGAGCAGTTCTTC
TRBJ1-3 - TRBV29-1 - CSVEEGAPGNTIYF TGCAGCGTTGAAGAGGGGGCGCCTGGAAACACCATATATTTT
TRBJ1-5 few TRBV4-1 - CASSQDGGPKFGNQPQHF TGCGCCAGCAGCCAAGATGGGGGACCTAAATTTGGGAATCAGCCCCAGCATTTT
TRBJ2-7 - TRBV3-1 - CASSQAGRPYEQYF TGTGCCAGCAGCCAAGCGGGCAGACCCTACGAGCAGTACTTC
TRBJ2-7 - TRBV3-1 TRBD2 CASRRLAGDKEQYF TGTGCCAGCAGGAGACTAGCGGGGGATAAGGAGCAGTACTTC
TRBJ1-1 - TRBV5-1 - CASSSDQNTEAFF TGCGCCAGCAGCTCGGACCAAAACACTGAAGCTTTCTTT
TRBJ1-3 many TRBV28 TRBD1 CASSLLTGGSTGNTIYF TGTGCCAGCAGTTTACTCACAGGGGGATCTACTGGAAACACCATATATTTT
TRBJ2-7 many TRBV6-1 - CATMLVRTGNSYEQYF TGTGCCACCATGCTAGTACGAACAGGAAACTCCTACGAGCAGTACTTC
TRBJ1-1 few TRBV18 - CASSPPSATLNTEAFF TGTGCCAGCTCACCACCGTCCGCGACACTGAACACTGAAGCTTTCTTT
TRBJ2-2 - TRBV6-1 TRBD1 CASSEEWGTDIATGELFF TGTGCCAGCAGTGAAGAGTGGGGGACAGATATAGCCACCGGGGAGCTGTTTTTT
TRBJ1-4 many TRBV30 TRBD1 CAWGQGSEKLFF TGTGCCTGGGGACAGGGAAGTGAAAAACTGTTTTTT
TRBJ1-4 many TRBV12-3/TRBV12-4 - CASSGTGSRLFF TGTGCCAGCAGTGGAACCGGGAGTCGACTGTTTTTT
TRBJ1-2 many TRBV28 TRBD1 CASRGDSAGGGYTF TGTGCCAGCAGGGGGGACAGCGCCGGGGGTGGCTACACCTTC
TRBJ1-3 few TRBV9 - CASSATGFGNTIYF TGTGCCAGCAGCGCAACAGGGTTCGGAAACACCATATATTTT
TRBJ2-2 - TRBV4-3 TRBD1 CASSETPGQGAGELFF TGCGCCAGCAGCGAAACCCCGGGACAGGGGGCCGGGGAGCTGTTTTTT
TRBJ1-2 - TRBV4-1 - CASSQDPQGIYGYTF TGCGCCAGCAGCCAAGATCCGCAGGGCATCTATGGCTACACCTTC
TRBJ2-5 few TRBV5-1 TRBD1 CASSFRDRVEETQYF TGCGCCAGCAGCTTCCGGGACAGGGTCGAAGAGACCCAGTACTTC
TRBJ1-1 - TRBV29-1 - CSALDPTEAFF TGCAGCGCCTTGGACCCTACTGAAGCTTTCTTT
TRBJ2-3 - TRBV12-3/TRBV12-4 TRBD2 CASIPGLGLAGGTDTQYF TGTGCCAGCATCCCTGGCCTCGGACTAGCGGGAGGCACAGATACGCAGTATTTT
TRBJ2-7 many TRBV6-5 TRBD1 CASSYSGTGEREQYF TGTGCCAGCAGTTACTCCGGGACAGGGGAGAGAGAGCAGTACTTC
TRBJ1-6 many TRBV2 - CASSAAGLNSPLHF TGTGCCAGCAGTGCAGCAGGGCTCAATTCACCCCTCCACTTT
TRBJ2-5 - TRBV29-1 - CSVDRDSRGETQYF TGCAGCGTCGATCGCGATTCTAGAGGGGAGACCCAGTACTTC
TRBJ2-7 many TRBV28 TRBD1 CASSPRGQGPYEQYF TGTGCCAGCAGTCCAAGGGGACAGGGGCCCTACGAGCAGTACTTC
TRBJ1-1 many TRBV30 - CAWSVGGHTEAFF TGTGCCTGGAGTGTGGGGGGACACACTGAAGCTTTCTTT
TRBJ1-2 - TRBV7-2 - CASSLASPPIGYTF TGTGCCAGCAGCTTAGCCAGTCCTCCCATAGGCTACACCTTC
TRBJ1-6 many TRBV28 - CATMTAGGGSSPLHF TGTGCCACCATGACCGCCGGGGGCGGCTCTTCACCCCTCCACTTT
TRBJ2-2 few TRBV6-1 - CASNWADTGELFF TGTGCCAGCAACTGGGCAGACACCGGGGAGCTGTTTTTT
TRBJ2-2 few TRBV7-9 - CASSWGRTNTGELFF TGTGCCAGCAGCTGGGGACGGACGAACACCGGGGAGCTGTTTTTT
TRBJ1-6 few TRBV2 - CASSEMGADNSPLHF TGTGCCAGCAGTGAAATGGGGGCCGATAATTCACCCCTCCACTTT
TRBJ1-6 - TRBV29-1 - CSVGPDFPLHF TGCAGCGTTGGACCCGATTTCCCCCTCCACTTT
TRBJ2-2 few TRBV12-3/TRBV12-4 - CASSLEGEGTGELFF TGTGCCAGCAGTTTAGAGGGGGAGGGCACCGGGGAGCTGTTTTTT
TRBJ1-1 - TRBV7-9 - CASSPPRGSTEAFF TGTGCCAGCAGCCCCCCACGGGGTTCCACTGAAGCTTTCTTT
TRBJ1-5 many TRBV12-3/TRBV12-4 TRBD1 CASSLGQGVNQPQHF TGTGCCAGCAGTTTAGGGCAGGGGGTAAATCAGCCCCAGCATTTT
TRBJ1-2 many TRBV24-1 - CATSDPHRTYGYTF TGTGCCACCAGTGACCCGCACCGAACGTATGGCTACACCTTC
TRBJ2-3 - TRBV28 - CASCSGRLDTQYF TGTGCCAGCTGCTCCGGGAGACTAGATACGCAGTATTTT
TRBJ2-2 few TRBV20-1 TRBD1 CSAPGGADTGELFF TGCAGTGCTCCAGGGGGCGCGGACACCGGGGAGCTGTTTTTT
TRBJ1-6 few TRBV6-1 - CASTSHYSSYNSPLHF TGTGCCAGCACATCTCATTATAGCTCCTATAATTCACCCCTCCACTTT
TRBJ1-5 few TRBV6-2/TRBV6-3 - CASSRGVVGVQPQHF TGTGCCAGCAGTCGGGGAGTGGTTGGGGTTCAGCCCCAGCATTTT
TRBJ2-5 many TRBV6-1 - CASRGTTQETQYF TGTGCCAGCAGGGGGACAACGCAGGAGACCCAGTACTTC
TRBJ2-6 few TRBV12-3/TRBV12-4 - CAIILRSEPSGANVLTF TGTGCCATCATACTAAGATCTGAGCCCTCTGGGGCCAACGTCCTGACTTTC
TRBJ2-6 - TRBV27 - CASSYLTGHSGANVLTF TGTGCCAGCAGTTATCTGACAGGCCACTCTGGGGCCAACGTCCTGACTTTC
TRBJ1-1 many TRBV2 - CASSDPPNTEAFF TGTGCCAGCAGCGACCCTCCGAACACTGAAGCTTTCTTT
TRBJ1-1 many TRBV12-3/TRBV12-4 - CASSTGPVSQGRDTEAFF TGTGCCAGCAGTACAGGGCCCGTCTCCCAAGGTCGGGACACTGAAGCTTTCTTT
TRBJ1-2 many TRBV29-1 TRBD1 CSVEVGTANYGYTF TGCAGCGTTGAAGTCGGGACAGCTAACTATGGCTACACCTTC
TRBJ2-7 few TRBV2 - CASSWTPYEQYF TGTGCCAGCAGTTGGACCCCTTACGAGCAGTACTTC
TRBJ1-2 - TRBV19 TRBD1 CASKQGRLYGYTF TGTGCCAGTAAACAGGGGCGCCTCTATGGCTACACCTTC